This T cell receptor beta chain was observed in a study of cytomegalovirus exposure and HLA in healthy donors (dated by TCRdb to the late 2010s). Study-wide context: In an earlier analysis of several hundred of the donors, less than 350 Gb of sequence data and 90 million to 120 million unique TCR beta sequences from about 190 million T cells were reported. Roughly 300 gigabases of sequencing data and approximately 93 million unique TCR sequences were included in an early release covering several hundred HLA-typed donors. The genetic ancestry cluster associated with self-reported Caucasian donors included roughly four fifths of the 398 genotyped donors. The study was designed to test whether signatures of past pathogen exposure could be identified by cataloging public T cell receptors. The study used immunosequencing to profile the T cell repertoires of 600 to 850 subjects and linked those repertoires to cytomegalovirus serostatus. Along with the roughly 700-subject first cohort, a separate validation cohort of over a hundred different subjects was used. The study combined high-throughput TCR immunosequencing, statistical association of individual TCRs with disease status, and machine learning to predict cytomegalovirus infection status. A later analysis re-analyzed previously published TCR beta repertoires from about 730 donors and added high-resolution HLA genotyping to study TCR occurrence patterns. Rather than using new phenotypic data, the later analysis identified candidate immune exposures from TCR beta sequences and from how often those sequences occurred across donors. In an earlier analysis of about 590 of the donors, high-throughput TCR beta sequencing was used to judge whether each TCR beta V gene segment behaved as functional or pseudogenic. Donor age, sex, ethnicity and CMV serostatus were compiled alongside the repertoire data. A later genetic analysis used genome-wide SNP genotypes for about 65% of the roughly 700 donors, treating that subset as a discovery cohort. Every repertoire in the discovery cohort had been generated on one and the same sequencing platform. Class I and class II HLA loci were covered by the typing at four-digit resolution. The number of donors typed differed by locus, with roughly 629-640 for A, B, C, DRB1 and DQB1, more than 500 for DQA1, 606 for DPA1, and 472 for DPB1. Several DR-DQ haplotypes were handled as single units for association and clustering, since linkage in the cohort was strong. Among some 410 genotyped donors of the cohort, an average of approximately 240,000 unique TCR beta nucleotide sequences were sequenced per donor, approximately 20% of them non-productive. Broader findings and caveats from the paper: A cluster of highly shared sequence variants was judged likely to represent a technical artifact of the sequencing pipeline. Because HLA typing was unavailable for some donors at each locus, only the typed subset was used in association tests. Immune exposure information for the cohort was limited to CMV serostatus. Presence/absence analyses assumed roughly uniform sequencing depth across donors, an assumption that may not hold. A later genetic analysis associated a missense DCLRE1C variant with V-gene and J-gene trimming of TCR beta chains, and an independent cohort replicated the association. The classifier was reported to diagnose cytomegalovirus status with high specificity and sensitivity in both the original and validation cohorts. It was suggested by the authors that the approach could potentially be generalized to other disease states and immunological phenotypes. Most TCR sequences were seen in very few donors, while some public TCRs were found in many individuals. In a later analysis, several top co-occurrence clusters were reported to appear linked to parvovirus B19, influenza, CMV and Epstein-Barr virus. In a later analysis, TCR association rates were found to vary across HLA loci, with the most associated TCRs seen for DRB1 alleles and the fewest for HLA-C alleles. In a later analysis, 15,000 to 20,000 TCR beta sequences were associated with specific HLA alleles at a false discovery rate of 0.05. Assigning TCR associations to individual alleles was difficult when HLA alleles, especially DR and DQ, strongly co-occurred. Because the 87-base-pair reads could not distinguish some IMGT-functional V segments, including TRBV6-2 and TRBV6-3, those segments were excluded. Linkage disequilibrium might explain the correlated functional status among segregating V segments, but an unknown experimental factor could not be ruled out. In a later analysis, most CMV-associated TCR beta chains were found to appear HLA-restricted, with HLA associations seemingly driven largely by CMV exposure. In vitro tests confirmed that a few of the cytomegalovirus-associated TCR beta chains recognize cytomegalovirus antigens. Broadly in line with IMGT annotations, most TCR beta V segments showed up in productive rearrangements about 87% or about 30% of the time in an earlier analysis of around 600 of the donors. A further reported finding was that TCR beta sequences accurately predicted the HLA-A and HLA-B alleles for most subjects in the first cohort. This cohort had only TCR beta chains sequenced, and the lack of alpha or paired-chain data limited which features could be detected. Because counts were too low, around 17 rarely observed V segments, including chromosome 9 orphons, were left out of the earlier analysis of 587 of the donors. A total of about 150 TCR beta chains were listed by the study as associated with cytomegalovirus. In a later analysis, HLA-associated TCR beta chains were found to be more clonally expanded and to have lower generation probabilities than equally common non-associated chains. A later genetic analysis reported fewer N-insertions in productive TCRs among donors in an Asian-associated ancestry cluster than the roughly 620-donor mean.

The cohort consisted of 600 to 750 healthy bone marrow donors. Cohort members were all nominally healthy when sampled, although unrecorded immune exposures were likely present. The donor tested CMV seronegative, placing the donor among the approximately 400 seronegative members of the cohort. Each donor provided a peripheral blood sample, and peripheral blood mononuclear cells were used for TCR beta sequencing. The Qiagen DNeasy Blood Extraction Kit was used to extract genomic DNA from the blood cell samples. As concerns this clone: Its specific antigen is unknown. One end of the junction varies from germline; a read error may be responsible.

Library prep was done by the immunoSEQ multiplex PCR assay. For the multiplex PCR, a mixture combining 60 forward primers for TCR Vbeta segments and 13 reverse primers for TCR Jbeta segments was used. The CDR3 region of rearranged TCR beta genes was amplified from genomic DNA with a multiplex PCR assay. On the Illumina HiSeq System, the amplified TCR beta libraries were sequenced as 87-base-pair reads. In the paper's pipeline: A later analysis counted 65 million to 90 million unique TCR beta chains across the 666 repertoires, and 10 million to 12 million of these chains were shared by at least two donors. A nearest-neighbor algorithm error-corrected the raw reads and collapsed the reads into unique sequences, merging closely related sequences to remove PCR and sequencing errors. Alignment of CDR3 sequences to IMGT reference sequences was used to assign V, D and J gene segments. For a sequence to be retained, a match of at least six nucleotides was required to both a V gene segment and a J gene segment. A rearrangement was called productive if the CDR3 had no stop codons and remained in frame with V and J, and every other rearrangement was called non-productive. Following IMGT convention, CDR3 was defined as the stretch from the second conserved V-encoded cysteine up to the conserved J-encoded phenylalanine. The earlier analysis of about 570 of the donors excluded any sequence lacking an unambiguous match to a single V gene segment. An earlier analysis of about 600 of the donors called V segments functional above 56.7% productive rearrangements and segregating when the between-donor standard deviation exceeded 5%. To diagnose cytomegalovirus status from the catalog of TCR beta chain sequences, a statistical classification framework was built. V and J gene assignment, in a later analysis, came from comparing TCR nucleotide sequences with IMGT/GENE-DB human TR gene sequences. The TCRdist pipeline was used in a later analysis to assign CDR3 sequences and most-parsimonious VDJ recombination scenarios. In a later analysis, every TCR beta chain was defined by the combination of its CDR3 amino acid sequence and its V-gene family, and reads without a unique V-gene family were dropped. In a later analysis, fewer than 600 highly shared, low-generation-probability nucleotide sequences were removed to address suspected cross-contamination and a sequencing artifact. A later analysis calculated a clonal expansion index for each public chain from normalized within-repertoire ranks of inferred template counts. A later analysis computed generation probabilities with a VDJ recombination model fitted to out-of-frame rearrangements, and checked the results against IGoR. Hypergeometric tests were used in a later analysis to score TCR-TCR, TCR-HLA and TCR-CMV co-occurrence, with a repertoire-size bias correction applied to the TCR pairs. A later analysis estimated false discovery rates by permuting HLA or CMV assignments 20 times. In a later analysis, co-occurring TCRs were grouped using DBSCAN, with TCRdist sequence similarity added in when clustering inside HLA-allele-positive subsets. Repertoires with fewer than 30,000 or more than 120,000 public chains were left out of co-occurrence clustering, as were about five repertoires with anomalous nucleotide sharing. Imported from immuneACCESS, the table was reduced by TCRdb to in-frame sequences with V and J called. These copies leave out some clones; in studies compared against another copy, an unresolved V gene accounts for under half, and the cause of the remainder is not known. That table furnishes V, J and clone size, whereas the DNA furnished D and trimming. This sample's table contains approximately 140,000 clones. In total, the top ten clones hold around 2.4% of the sample.

As encoded in the germline V gene, CDR1 is SGHAT while CDR2 is FQNNGV. There are 16 amino acids in the CDR3, from cysteine to phenylalanine inclusive. Here the CDR3 DNA is all that survives: 48 bases in frame from base 1. The material sequenced was PBMCs. This clonotype was obtained from a woman under 30 in good health and CMV-seronegative. The V gene is TRBV11-2 and the J gene is TRBJ2-2; TRBD2 is perhaps the D gene, given 6 matching bases. The nucleotide sequence is TGTGCCAGCAGCGTGCCTCTGAGTCGCGGCACCGGGGGGCTGTTTTTT. It encodes CASSVPLSRGTGGLFF.